This TCR beta chain derives from a study of monozygotic twins with inflammatory bowel disease. TCRdb reworked the 5' RACE reads into one entry per CDR3 protein, no DNA. This sample lists about 110,000 distinct CDR3 sequences; its ten largest clones have around 12%. The length of the CDR3 is 12 residues. The V gene's germline CDR1 is SGHNT and CDR2 YENEEA. Material for sequencing was blood. The chain links TRBV11-3 to TRBJ2-3; TCRdb calls TRBD1, which cannot be checked without DNA. The origin of this receptor is a human donor with ulcerative colitis or Crohn's disease, or a healthy co-twin of an affected twin (not recorded which). The CDR3 reads CASSAPGDTQYF.